The 22 T cell receptor beta chains below all came from one sample that was sequenced in a study of CD8+ T cells in alopecia areata. Extraction of RNA preceded its reverse transcription into cDNA, which served as the sequencing template. Libraries were prepared by immunoSEQ multiplex PCR; TCRdb keeps only in-frame clonotypes and omits some of them. The sample includes roughly 110,000 clones, roughly 84% seen only once; the top ten take over 20%. Treatment denoted: oral pan-JAK inhibitor, 5-10 mg twice daily. The sample here was CD8+ T cells sorted from blood, taken at week 24, from a patient treated with tofacitinib. The receptors were gathered from a human donor with alopecia areata.

DNA of the CDR3: TGTGCCAGCAGCCAAGAGTTTACAGGGGGAGACGAGCAGTACTTC. It yields the protein CASSQEFTGGDEQYF. This chain links TRBV14 with TRBJ2-7; 8 positions agree with TRBD1. Germline V gene lookup returns CDR1 SGHDN and CDR2 FVKESK. The CDR3 length is 15 residues. Trimming took 0 bases from V and 5 from J; bases not matched to a gene: 6.

The rearrangement links TRBV9 to TRBJ2-1, with 8 bases aligning to TRBD2. Germline trimming cut 3 bases from V and 2 bases from J; bases unmatched to any gene: 1. Germline V gene sequence: CDR1 SGDLS, CDR2 YYNGEE. The CDR3 is 14 residues long. CDR3 nucleotides: TGTGCCAGCAGCGGGCGGGGGGCCTACAATGAGCAGTTCTTC. It translates to CASSGRGAYNEQFF.

The chain combines TRBV29-1 with TRBJ2-5; 9 positions agree with TRBD1. V lost 5 bases, J lost 4 bases, and 2 bases stayed unmatched. The CDR3 runs to 12 residues. CDR1 and CDR2 from the germline V gene are SQVTM and ANQGSEA. The CDR3 loop is CSVRQGGETQYF. The CDR3 DNA reads TGCAGCGTTCGACAGGGGGGAGAGACCCAGTACTTC.

The chain couples TRBV6-5 to TRBJ2-1; 7 bases are a match to TRBD2. V dropped 6 bases and J dropped 4; count of bases not matched to a gene: 9. Germline CDR1 MNHEY, CDR2 SVGAGI. The CDR3 is 15 amino acids. CDR3 amino acids: CASSLTGGEYNEQFF. CDR3 nucleotide sequence: TGTGCCAGCAGCTTAACTGGGGGGGAATACAATGAGCAGTTCTTC.

The chain joins TRBV27 to TRBJ2-7; the D gene is possibly TRBD2 (5 bases). From germline, CDR1 is MNHEY and CDR2 SMNVEV (reference sequence). The CDR3 loop spans 14 amino acids. Trimming removed 2 bases from V and 5 bases from J, with 13 bases in between. This CDR3 is CASSLMAGEDEQYF. The CDR3 bases are TGTGCCAGCAGTTTAATGGCCGGGGAAGACGAGCAGTACTTC.

V usage is TRBV7-2 and J usage is TRBJ2-1; tentatively, D is TRBD1 (6 bases). The CDR3 covers 15 residues. V lost 5 bases, J lost 2 bases, and 13 bases lay in between. The germline gives CDR1 SGHTA, CDR2 FQGNSA. The CDR3 loop is CASSPEDRPYNEQFF. In nucleotides, the CDR3 is TGTGCCAGCAGCCCAGAGGACAGACCCTACAATGAGCAGTTCTTC.

The chain is built from TRBV7-9 and TRBJ2-1, with 13 bases aligning to TRBD2. Germline V gene data show CDR1 as SEHNR and CDR2 as FQNEAQ (reference sequence). There are 15 residues in the CDR3. The J segment lost 8 bases and the V segment lost 4 bases, leaving 5 bases of the junction unmatched. The CDR3 sequence: CASSSRTSGGDEQFF. The CDR3 nucleotides read TGTGCCAGCAGCTCGAGGACTAGCGGGGGAGATGAGCAGTTCTTC.

This chain links TRBV5-4 with TRBJ2-1, with TRBD2 identical over 12 bases. The length of the CDR3 is 14 residues. The V gene end was trimmed by 3 bases and the J gene end by 10 bases; junction bases not matched to a gene: 5. Germline CDR1 and CDR2: SGHNT and YYREEE (reference sequence). The CDR3 sequence: CASSSSGGAGEQFF. The CDR3 bases are TGTGCCAGCAGCTCTAGCGGGGGGGCCGGGGAGCAGTTCTTC.

Turning to this clone: An end of the junction does not agree with germline; a read error may underlie this. The chain is built from TRBV7-6 and TRBJ2-3, with 11 bases identical to TRBD2. Germline CDR1 SGHVS, CDR2 FNYEAQ. CDR3 size: 17 residues. The CDR3 bases are TGTGCCAGCAGTTTAGCGGGGGGGGCTATTCGGACAGATACGCAGTATTTT. This codes for CASSLAGGAIRTDTQYF.

CDR3 amino acids: CASSYSSPLDTQYF. Here the CDR3 DNA reads TGTGCCAGCAGTTACTCTTCTCCGCTAGATACGCAGTATTTT. This chain links TRBV6-6 with TRBJ2-3; D remains unclear. Trimming removed 0 bases at V and 5 bases at J, with 9 bases between. CDR1 MNHNY and CDR2 SVGAGI come from the germline V gene (reference sequence). The CDR3 loop spans 14 amino acids.

This chain uses TRBV6-1 with TRBJ1-2, with D maybe TRBD1 (5 bases). Germline-derived CDR1 and CDR2 are MNHNS and SASEGT. This CDR3 contains 14 residues. V dropped 5 bases and J dropped 2 bases, with 12 bases sitting between them. CDR3 amino acids: CASSHRDQNYGYTF. In DNA form, the CDR3 reads TGTGCCAGCAGTCACCGGGACCAAAACTATGGCTACACCTTC.

This rearrangement joins TRBV4-1 to TRBJ2-1, with 7 bases that match TRBD2. CDR3 length: 14 residues. The V segment lost 5 bases and the J segment 8 bases; nucleotides outside the gene matches: 9. Per the germline V gene, CDR1 is MGHRA and CDR2 is YSYEKL. CDR3 loop: CASSFGVAGDEQFF. The DNA of the CDR3 is TGCGCCAGCAGCTTTGGAGTCGCGGGGGATGAGCAGTTCTTC.

V usage is TRBV5-6 and J usage is TRBJ1-2; 9 nucleotides line up with TRBD1. The germline CDR1 and CDR2 sequences are SGHDT and YYEEEE. The CDR3 runs 14 residues. Losses at the gene ends were 6 bases for V and 6 bases for J; bases not matched to a gene: 9. CDR3 DNA sequence: TGTGCCAGCACTCGGACAGGGGCCGCAGATGGCTACACCTTC. The encoded protein is CASTRTGAADGYTF.

A single count supports this clone. The rearrangement links TRBV7-9 to TRBJ2-2; D gene ambiguous. V was cut by 5 bases and J by 6 bases, with 13 bases left in between. Looked up from germline, CDR1 is SEHNR and CDR2 is FQNEAQ (reference sequence). The CDR3 has 14 residues. CDR3 nucleotides: TGTGCCAGCAGCCAACAACGGAATGCCGGGGAGCTGTTTTTT. Translation: CASSQQRNAGELFF. The full variable domain, rest sourced from reference TRBV7-9 and TRBJ2-2, is DTGVSQNPRHKITKRGQNVTFRCDPISEHNRLYWYRQTLGQGPEFLTYFQNEAQLEKSRLLSDRFSAERPKGSFSTLEIQRTEQGDSAMYLCASSQQRNAGELFFGEGSRLTVL.

To note about this clone: Other DNA sequences within the sample encode an identical CDR3. The rearrangement joins TRBV27 to TRBJ1-5, with D possibly matching TRBD1 (5 bases). The germline gives CDR1 MNHEY, CDR2 SMNVEV (reference sequence). V dropped 3 bases and J dropped 4 bases, with 7 bases sitting between them. The CDR3 covers 13 residues. For the CDR3, the DNA is TGTGCCAGCAGTTTGTGGGGGAATCAGCCCCAGCATTTT. The encoded protein is CASSLWGNQPQHF.

This clone was recorded only once. CDR3 loop: CASSYVGTGELFF. The CDR3 DNA reads as TGTGCCAGCAGTTACGTTGGCACCGGGGAGCTGTTTTTT. The V and J genes are TRBV6-6 and TRBJ2-2; the D is unclear. CDR3 length equals 13 residues. With 2 bases removed from V and 4 bases from J, the gap between germline ends came to 5 bases. Germline V gene lookup returns CDR1 MNHNY and CDR2 SVGAGI (reference sequence).

This rearrangement joins TRBV7-6 to TRBJ2-5, with unresolved D. In germline, CDR1 is SGHVS, CDR2 FNYEAQ. This CDR3 comprises 11 residues. V was pared by 5 bases and J by 5 bases, with 6 bases between. The CDR3 nucleotides read TGTGCCAGCAGCCCGCTGGAGACCCAGTACTTC. Protein product: CASSPLETQYF.

The gene calls are TRBV27 and TRBJ1-6, with unresolved D. Germline CDR1 reads MNHEY; CDR2 reads SMNVEV (reference sequence). V was cut by 8 bases and J by 8 bases, with 16 bases left in between. This CDR3 has 14 residues. DNA of the CDR3: TGTGCCAGCTCGGCTCCTTGGTCGGATTCACCCCTCCACTTT. It yields the protein CASSAPWSDSPLHF.

The J gene is TRBJ1-5, the V gene TRBV27; possible D gene TRBD1, 5 bases. The V end was cut by 4 bases, the J end by 4 bases, with 17 bases between. The CDR3 length is 16 residues. Germline loops: CDR1 MNHEY, CDR2 SMNVEV (reference sequence). The CDR3 here is CASSWKGGQGNQPQHF. CDR3 in DNA: TGTGCCAGCAGTTGGAAGGGTGGGCAGGGAAATCAGCCCCAGCATTTT.

This chain connects TRBV10-1 to TRBJ1-1, with TRBD1 as a possible D gene (5 bases). Germline CDR1 WNHNN, CDR2 SYGVQD (reference sequence). The CDR3 has 14 amino acids. Deletions cut 2 bases from V and 2 bases from J, with 9 bases between. The CDR3 sequence: CASSERGGNTEAFF. As DNA, the CDR3 is TGCGCCAGCAGTGAGCGTGGGGGTAACACTGAAGCTTTCTTT.

The V and J genes are TRBV7-9 and TRBJ2-5, with 12 bases that match TRBD2. The CDR3 covers 15 residues. Germline lookup yields CDR1 SEHNR and CDR2 FQNEAQ (reference sequence). With V trimmed by 4 bases and J by 1 base, 1 base remained unmatched. CDR3 sequence: CASSSTSGGQETQYF. CDR3 DNA sequence: TGTGCCAGCAGCTCGACTAGCGGGGGCCAAGAGACCCAGTACTTC.

V gene TRBV5-4 combines with J gene TRBJ1-1; weak D call: TRBD1 (5 bases). Trimming took off 5 bases at V and 4 bases at J, with 15 bases between the two ends. Germline V gives CDR1 SGHNT, CDR2 YYREEE (reference sequence). This CDR3 region has 14 residues. The DNA of the CDR3 is TGTGCCAGCAGTTTCCAGGGCGGTAGCACTGAAGCTTTCTTT. It yields the protein CASSFQGGSTEAFF.